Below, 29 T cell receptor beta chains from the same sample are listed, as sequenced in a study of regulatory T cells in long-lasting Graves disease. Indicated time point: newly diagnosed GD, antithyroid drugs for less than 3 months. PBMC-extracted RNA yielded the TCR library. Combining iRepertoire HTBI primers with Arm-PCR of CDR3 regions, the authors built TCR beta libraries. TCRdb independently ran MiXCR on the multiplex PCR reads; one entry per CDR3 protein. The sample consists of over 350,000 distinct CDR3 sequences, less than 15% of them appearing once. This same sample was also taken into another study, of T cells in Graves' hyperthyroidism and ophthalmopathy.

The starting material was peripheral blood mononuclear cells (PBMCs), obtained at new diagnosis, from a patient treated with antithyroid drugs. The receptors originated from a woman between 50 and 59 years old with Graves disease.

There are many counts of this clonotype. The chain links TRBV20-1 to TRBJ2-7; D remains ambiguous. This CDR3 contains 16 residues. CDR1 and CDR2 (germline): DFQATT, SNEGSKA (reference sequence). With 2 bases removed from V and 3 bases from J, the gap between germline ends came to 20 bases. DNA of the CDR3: TGCAGTGCTAGAATCCCCCCCCTAGGGTCCGACTACGAGCAGTACTTC. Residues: CSARIPPLGSDYEQYF.

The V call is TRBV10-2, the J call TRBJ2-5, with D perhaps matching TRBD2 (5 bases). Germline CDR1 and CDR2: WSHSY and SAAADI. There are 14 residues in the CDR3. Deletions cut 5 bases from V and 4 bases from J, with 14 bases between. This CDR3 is CASSPPGRRETQYF. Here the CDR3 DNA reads TGCGCCAGCAGTCCCCCGGGGAGAAGAGAGACCCAGTACTTC.

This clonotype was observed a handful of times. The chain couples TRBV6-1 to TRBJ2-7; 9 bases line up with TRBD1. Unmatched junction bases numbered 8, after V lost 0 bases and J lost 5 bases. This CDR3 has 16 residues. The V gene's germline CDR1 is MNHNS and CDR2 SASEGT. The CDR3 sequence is CASSEAAGQGHHEQYF. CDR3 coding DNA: TGTGCCAGCAGTGAAGCGGCAGGACAGGGGCACCACGAGCAGTACTTC.

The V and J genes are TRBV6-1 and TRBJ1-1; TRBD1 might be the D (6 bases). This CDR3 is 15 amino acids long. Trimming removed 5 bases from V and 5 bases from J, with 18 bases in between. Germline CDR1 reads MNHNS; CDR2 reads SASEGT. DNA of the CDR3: TGTGCCAGCAGTCCGCGGGGGGCGGAGGGGACTGAAGCTTTCTTT. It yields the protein CASSPRGAEGTEAFF.

The CDR3 region is CASSPWTGGSNTEAFF. The CDR3 coding sequence is TGCGCCAGCAGCCCCTGGACAGGGGGTTCGAACACTGAAGCTTTCTTT. This chain connects TRBV4-1 to TRBJ1-1; 10 bases agree with TRBD1. The ends lost 4 bases at V and 1 base at J; junction bases unmatched: 6. Germline V gene lookup returns CDR1 MGHRA and CDR2 YSYEKL. This CDR3 is 16 amino acids long.

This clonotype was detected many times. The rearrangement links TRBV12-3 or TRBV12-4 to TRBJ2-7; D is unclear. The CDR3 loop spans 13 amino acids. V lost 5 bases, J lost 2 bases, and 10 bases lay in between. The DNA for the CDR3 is TGTGCCAGCAGTCCTCGCTTAACCTACGAGCAGTACTTC. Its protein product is CASSPRLTYEQYF.

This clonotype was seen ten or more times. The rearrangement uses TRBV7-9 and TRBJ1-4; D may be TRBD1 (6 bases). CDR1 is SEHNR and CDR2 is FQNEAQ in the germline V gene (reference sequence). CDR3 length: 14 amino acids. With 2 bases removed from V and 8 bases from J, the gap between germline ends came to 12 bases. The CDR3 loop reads CASSLQQGEEKLFF. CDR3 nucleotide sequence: TGTGCCAGCAGCTTACAACAGGGAGAGGAAAAACTGTTTTTT.

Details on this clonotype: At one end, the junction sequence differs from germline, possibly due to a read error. CDR3 amino acids: CVSSSDDRDRGPQPQHF. CDR3 DNA sequence: TGTGTCAGCAGTTCGGACGACCGGGACAGGGGGCCCCAGCCCCAGCATTTT. This chain connects TRBV28 to TRBJ1-5; 12 nucleotides agree with TRBD1. CDR3 length equals 17 residues. Germline loops: CDR1 MDHEN, CDR2 SYDVKM.

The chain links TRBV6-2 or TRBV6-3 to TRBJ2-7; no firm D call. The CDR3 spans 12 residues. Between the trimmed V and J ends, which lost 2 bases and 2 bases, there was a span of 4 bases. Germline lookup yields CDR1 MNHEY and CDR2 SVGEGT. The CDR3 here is CASSYAAYEQYF. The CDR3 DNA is TGTGCCAGCAGTTACGCTGCCTACGAGCAGTACTTC.

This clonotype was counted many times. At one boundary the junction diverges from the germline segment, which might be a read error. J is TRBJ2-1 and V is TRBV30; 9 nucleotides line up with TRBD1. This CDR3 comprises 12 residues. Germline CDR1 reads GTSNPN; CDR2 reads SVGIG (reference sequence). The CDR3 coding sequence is TGTGCCTGGAGTGGACAGGGGGGCTCTGGGATCTTC. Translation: CAWSGQGGSGIF.

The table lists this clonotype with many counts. The CDR3 is CASSFTSASYNEQFF. Here the CDR3 DNA reads TGCGCCAGCAGCTTCACTAGCGCTTCCTACAATGAGCAGTTCTTC. This chain joins TRBV5-1 and TRBJ2-1; 7 bases agree with TRBD2. The CDR3 contains 15 residues. The V segment lost 2 bases and the J segment 1 base; nucleotides outside the gene matches: 3. In germline, CDR1 is SGHRS, CDR2 YFSETQ.

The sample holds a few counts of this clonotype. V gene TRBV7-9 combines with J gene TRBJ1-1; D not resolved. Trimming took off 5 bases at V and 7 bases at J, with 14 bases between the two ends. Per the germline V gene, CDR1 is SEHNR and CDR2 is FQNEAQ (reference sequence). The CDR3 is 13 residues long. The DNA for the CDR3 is TGTGCCAGCAGCACGTGGACGGAACGTGAAGCTTTCTTT. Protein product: CASSTWTEREAFF. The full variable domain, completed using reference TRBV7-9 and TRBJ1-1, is DTGVSQNPRHKITKRGQNVTFRCDPISEHNRLYWYRQTLGQGPEFLTYFQNEAQLEKSRLLSDRFSAERPKGSFSTLEIQRTEQGDSAMYLCASSTWTEREAFFGQGTRLTVV.

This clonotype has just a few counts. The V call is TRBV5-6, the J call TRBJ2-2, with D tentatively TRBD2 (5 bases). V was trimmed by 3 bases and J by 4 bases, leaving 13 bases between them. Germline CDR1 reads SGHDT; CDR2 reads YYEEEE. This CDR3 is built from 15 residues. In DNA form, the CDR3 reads TGTGCCAGCAGCTCCTGGAGGTTCCGCACCGGGGAGCTGTTTTTT. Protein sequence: CASSSWRFRTGELFF.

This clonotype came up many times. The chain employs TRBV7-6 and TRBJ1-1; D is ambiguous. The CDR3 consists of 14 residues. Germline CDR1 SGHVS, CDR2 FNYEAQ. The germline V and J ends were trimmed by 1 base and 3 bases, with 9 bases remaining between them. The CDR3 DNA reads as TGTGCCAGCAGCTTAGTCCTCGCGGACACTGAAGCTTTCTTT. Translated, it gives CASSLVLADTEAFF.

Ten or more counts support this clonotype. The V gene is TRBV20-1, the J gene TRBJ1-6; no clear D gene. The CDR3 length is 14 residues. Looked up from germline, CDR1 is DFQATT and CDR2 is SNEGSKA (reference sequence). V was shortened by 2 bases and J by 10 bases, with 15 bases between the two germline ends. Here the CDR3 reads CSARSSGPRSPLHF. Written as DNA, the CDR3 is TGCAGTGCTAGATCATCCGGGCCCCGATCACCCCTCCACTTT.

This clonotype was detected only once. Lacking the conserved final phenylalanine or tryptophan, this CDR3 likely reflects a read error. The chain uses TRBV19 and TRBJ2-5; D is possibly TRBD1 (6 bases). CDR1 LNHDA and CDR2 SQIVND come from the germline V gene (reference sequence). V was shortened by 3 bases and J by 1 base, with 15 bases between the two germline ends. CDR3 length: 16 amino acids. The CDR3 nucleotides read TGTGCCAGTAGTATCGGCGTGACAGGAGCCCAAGAGACCCAGTACCTC. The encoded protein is CASSIGVTGAQETQYL.

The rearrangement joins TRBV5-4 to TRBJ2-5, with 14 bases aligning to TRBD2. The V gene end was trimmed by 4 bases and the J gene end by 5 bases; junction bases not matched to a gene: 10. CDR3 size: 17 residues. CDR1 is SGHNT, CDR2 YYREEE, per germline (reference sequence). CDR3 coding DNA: TGTGCCAGCAGCCCCTTGACTAGCGGGAGGGCGGGGGAGACCCAGTACTTC. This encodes CASSPLTSGRAGETQYF.

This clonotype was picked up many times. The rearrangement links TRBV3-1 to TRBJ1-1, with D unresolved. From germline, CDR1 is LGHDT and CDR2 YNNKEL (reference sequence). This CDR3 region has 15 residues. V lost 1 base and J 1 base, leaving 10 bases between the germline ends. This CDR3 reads CASSQGSGKNTEAFF. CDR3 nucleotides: TGTGCCAGCAGCCAAGGCTCCGGTAAGAACACTGAAGCTTTCTTT.

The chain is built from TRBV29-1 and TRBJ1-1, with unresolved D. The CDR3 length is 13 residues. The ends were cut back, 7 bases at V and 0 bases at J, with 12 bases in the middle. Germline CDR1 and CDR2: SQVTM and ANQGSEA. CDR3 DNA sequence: TGCAGCGCCAGGACCCTTATGAACACTGAAGCTTTCTTT. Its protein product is CSARTLMNTEAFF.

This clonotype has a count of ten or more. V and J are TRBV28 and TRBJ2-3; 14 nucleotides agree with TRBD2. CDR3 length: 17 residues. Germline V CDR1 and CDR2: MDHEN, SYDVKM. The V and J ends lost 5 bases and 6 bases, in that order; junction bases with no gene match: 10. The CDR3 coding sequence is TGTGCCAGCAGTCCCATGGGACTAGCGGGAGTAGGGGATACGCAGTATTTT. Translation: CASSPMGLAGVGDTQYF. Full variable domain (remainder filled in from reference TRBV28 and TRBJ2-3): DVKVTQSSRYLVKRTGEKVFLECVQDMDHENMFWYRQDPGLGLRLIYFSYDVKMKEKGDIPEGYSVSREKKERFSLILESASTNQTSMYLCASSPMGLAGVGDTQYFGPGTRLTVL.

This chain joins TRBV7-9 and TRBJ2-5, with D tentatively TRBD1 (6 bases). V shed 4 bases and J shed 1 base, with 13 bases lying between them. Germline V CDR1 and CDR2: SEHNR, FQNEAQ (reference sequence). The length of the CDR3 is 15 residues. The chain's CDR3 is CASSSLGQLQETQYF. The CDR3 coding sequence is TGTGCCAGCAGCTCTTTGGGACAACTCCAAGAGACCCAGTACTTC. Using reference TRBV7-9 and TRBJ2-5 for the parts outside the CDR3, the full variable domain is DTGVSQNPRHKITKRGQNVTFRCDPISEHNRLYWYRQTLGQGPEFLTYFQNEAQLEKSRLLSDRFSAERPKGSFSTLEIQRTEQGDSAMYLCASSSLGQLQETQYFGPGTRLLVL.

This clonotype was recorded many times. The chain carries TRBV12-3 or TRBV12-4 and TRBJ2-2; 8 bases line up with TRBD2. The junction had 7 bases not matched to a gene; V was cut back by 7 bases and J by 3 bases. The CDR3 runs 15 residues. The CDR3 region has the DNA TGTGCCAGCAACTTCCGGGAGGGTGACACCGGGGAGCTGTTTTTT. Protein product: CASNFREGDTGELFF.

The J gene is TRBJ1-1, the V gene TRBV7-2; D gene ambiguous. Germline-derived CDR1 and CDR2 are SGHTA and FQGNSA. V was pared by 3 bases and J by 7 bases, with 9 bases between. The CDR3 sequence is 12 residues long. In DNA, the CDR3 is TGTGCCAGCAGCTTTTCGCGGTTTGAAGCTTTCTTT. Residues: CASSFSRFEAFF.

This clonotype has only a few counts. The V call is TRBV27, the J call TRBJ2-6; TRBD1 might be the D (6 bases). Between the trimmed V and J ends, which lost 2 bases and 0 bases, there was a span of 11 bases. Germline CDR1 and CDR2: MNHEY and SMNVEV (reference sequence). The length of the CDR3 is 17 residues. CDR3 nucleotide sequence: TGTGCCAGCAGTTTAAACCCGACAGGCTCTGGGGCCAACGTCCTGACTTTC. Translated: CASSLNPTGSGANVLTF. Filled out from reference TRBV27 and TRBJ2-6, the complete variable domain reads EAQVTQNPRYLITVTGKKLTVTCSQNMNHEYMSWYRQDPGLGLRQIYYSMNVEVTDKGDVPEGYKVSRKEKRNFPLILESPSPNQTSLYFCASSLNPTGSGANVLTFGAGSRLTVL.

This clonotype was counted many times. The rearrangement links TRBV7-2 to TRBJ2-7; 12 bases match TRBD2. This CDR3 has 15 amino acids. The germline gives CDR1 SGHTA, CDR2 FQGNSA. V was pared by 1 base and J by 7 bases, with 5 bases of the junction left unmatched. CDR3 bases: TGTGCCAGCAGCTTAGATGCTCTAGCGGGAGGGGAGCAGTACTTC. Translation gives CASSLDALAGGEQYF.

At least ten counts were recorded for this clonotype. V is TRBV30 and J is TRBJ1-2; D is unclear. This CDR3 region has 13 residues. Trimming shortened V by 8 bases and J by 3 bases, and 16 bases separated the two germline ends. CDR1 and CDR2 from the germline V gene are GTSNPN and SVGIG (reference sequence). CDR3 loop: CALKFAAHYGYTF. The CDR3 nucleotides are TGTGCCCTAAAGTTTGCGGCTCACTATGGCTACACCTTC.

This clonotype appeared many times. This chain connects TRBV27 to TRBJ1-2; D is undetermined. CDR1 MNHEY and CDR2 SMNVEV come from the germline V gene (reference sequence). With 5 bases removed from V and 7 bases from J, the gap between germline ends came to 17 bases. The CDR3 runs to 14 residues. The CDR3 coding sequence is TGTGCCAGCAGTCTTACCGGAGGAGGTTCTGGCTACACCTTC. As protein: CASSLTGGGSGYTF.

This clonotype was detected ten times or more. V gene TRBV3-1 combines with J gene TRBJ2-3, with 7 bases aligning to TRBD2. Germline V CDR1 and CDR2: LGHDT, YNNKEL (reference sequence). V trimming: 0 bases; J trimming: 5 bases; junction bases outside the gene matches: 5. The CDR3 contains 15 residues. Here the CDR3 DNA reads TGTGCCAGCAGCCAAGACTGGCGGGAGAGAGATACGCAGTATTTT. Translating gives CASSQDWRERDTQYF.

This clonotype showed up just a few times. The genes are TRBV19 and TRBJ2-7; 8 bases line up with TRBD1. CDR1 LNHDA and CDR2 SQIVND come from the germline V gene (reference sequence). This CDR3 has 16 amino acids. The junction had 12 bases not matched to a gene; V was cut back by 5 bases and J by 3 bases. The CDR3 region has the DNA TGTGCCAGTAGTCCAGCAGAGGGACAGGTTAGCTACGAGCAGTACTTC. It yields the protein CASSPAEGQVSYEQYF.